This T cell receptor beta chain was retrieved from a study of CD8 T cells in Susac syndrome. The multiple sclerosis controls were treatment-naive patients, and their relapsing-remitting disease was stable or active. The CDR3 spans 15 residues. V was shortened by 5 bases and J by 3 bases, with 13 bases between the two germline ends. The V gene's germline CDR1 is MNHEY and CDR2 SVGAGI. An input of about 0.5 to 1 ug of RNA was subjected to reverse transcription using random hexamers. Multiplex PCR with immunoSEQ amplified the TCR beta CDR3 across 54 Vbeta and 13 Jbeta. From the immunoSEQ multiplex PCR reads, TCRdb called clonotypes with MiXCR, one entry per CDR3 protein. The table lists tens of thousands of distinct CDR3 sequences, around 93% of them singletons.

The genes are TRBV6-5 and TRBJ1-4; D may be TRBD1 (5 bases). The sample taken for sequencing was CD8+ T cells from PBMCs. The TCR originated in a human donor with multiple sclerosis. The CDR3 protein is CASSPGGLANEKLFF. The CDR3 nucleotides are TGTGCCAGCAGTCCCGGGGGTCTGGCTAATGAAAAACTGTTTTTT.